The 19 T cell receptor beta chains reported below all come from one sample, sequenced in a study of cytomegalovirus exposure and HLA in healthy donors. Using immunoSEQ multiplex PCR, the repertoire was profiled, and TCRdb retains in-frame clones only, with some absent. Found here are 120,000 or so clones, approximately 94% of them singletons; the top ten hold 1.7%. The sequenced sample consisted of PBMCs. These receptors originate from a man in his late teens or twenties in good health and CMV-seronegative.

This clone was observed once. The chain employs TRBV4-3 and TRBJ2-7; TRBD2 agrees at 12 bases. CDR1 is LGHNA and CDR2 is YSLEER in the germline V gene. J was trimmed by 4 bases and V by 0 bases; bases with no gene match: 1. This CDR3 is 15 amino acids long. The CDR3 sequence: CASSQDLAGGYEQYF. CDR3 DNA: TGCGCCAGCAGCCAAGATCTAGCGGGAGGGTACGAGCAGTACTTC.

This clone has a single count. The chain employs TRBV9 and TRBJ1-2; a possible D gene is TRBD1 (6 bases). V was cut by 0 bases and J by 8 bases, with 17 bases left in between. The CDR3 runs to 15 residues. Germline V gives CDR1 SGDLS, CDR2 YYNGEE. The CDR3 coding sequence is TGTGCCAGCAGCGTAGTCTCAGGGGTTTCGGGAGGCTACACCTTC. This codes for CASSVVSGVSGGYTF.

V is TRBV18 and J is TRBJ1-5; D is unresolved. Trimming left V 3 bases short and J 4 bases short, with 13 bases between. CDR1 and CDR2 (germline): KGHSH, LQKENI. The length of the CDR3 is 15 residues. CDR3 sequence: CASSPPGVQNQPQHF. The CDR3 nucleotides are TGTGCCAGCTCACCCCCCGGAGTTCAAAATCAGCCCCAGCATTTT. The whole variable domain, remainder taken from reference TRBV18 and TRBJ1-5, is NAGVMQNPRHLVRRRGQEARLRCSPMKGHSHVYWYRQLPEEGLKFMVYLQKENIIDESGMPKERFSAEFPKEGPSILRIQQVVRGDSAAYFCASSPPGVQNQPQHFGDGTRLSIL.

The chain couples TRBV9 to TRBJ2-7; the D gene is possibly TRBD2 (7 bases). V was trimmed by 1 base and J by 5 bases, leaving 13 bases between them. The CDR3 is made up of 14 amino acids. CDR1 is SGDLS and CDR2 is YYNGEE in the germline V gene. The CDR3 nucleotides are TGTGCCAGCAGCGTACGGGGAGGGGGGGACGAGCAGTACTTC. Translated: CASSVRGGGDEQYF.

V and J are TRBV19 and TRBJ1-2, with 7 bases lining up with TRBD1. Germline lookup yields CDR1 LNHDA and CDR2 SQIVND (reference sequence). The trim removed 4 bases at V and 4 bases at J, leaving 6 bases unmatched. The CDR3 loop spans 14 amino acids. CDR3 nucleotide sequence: TGTGCCAGTAGTAAGGGACAGATTACCTATGGCTACACCTTC. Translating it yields CASSKGQITYGYTF.

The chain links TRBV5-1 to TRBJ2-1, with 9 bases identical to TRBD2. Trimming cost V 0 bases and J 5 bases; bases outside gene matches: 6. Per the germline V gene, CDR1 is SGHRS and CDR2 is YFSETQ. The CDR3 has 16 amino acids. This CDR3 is CASSLGIAGEDNEQFF. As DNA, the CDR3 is TGCGCCAGCAGCTTGGGAATAGCGGGAGAGGACAATGAGCAGTTCTTC.

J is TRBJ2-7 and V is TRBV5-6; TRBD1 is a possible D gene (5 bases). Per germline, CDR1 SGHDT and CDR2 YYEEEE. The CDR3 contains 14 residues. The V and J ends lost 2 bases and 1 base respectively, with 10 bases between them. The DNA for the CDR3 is TGTGCCAGCAGCTTCCGACAGAAGTCCTACGAGCAGTACTTC. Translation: CASSFRQKSYEQYF.

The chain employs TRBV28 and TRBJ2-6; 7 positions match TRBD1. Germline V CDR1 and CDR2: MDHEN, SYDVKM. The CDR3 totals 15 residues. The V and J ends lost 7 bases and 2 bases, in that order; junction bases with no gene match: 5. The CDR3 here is CASNKQGTGANVLTF. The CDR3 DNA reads TGTGCCAGCAATAAACAGGGGACTGGGGCCAACGTCCTGACTTTC.

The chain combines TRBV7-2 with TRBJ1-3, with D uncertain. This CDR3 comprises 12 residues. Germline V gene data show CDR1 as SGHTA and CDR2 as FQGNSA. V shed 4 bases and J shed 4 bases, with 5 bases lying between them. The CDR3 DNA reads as TGTGCCAGCAGCTCGCAGGGAAACACCATATATTTT. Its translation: CASSSQGNTIYF.

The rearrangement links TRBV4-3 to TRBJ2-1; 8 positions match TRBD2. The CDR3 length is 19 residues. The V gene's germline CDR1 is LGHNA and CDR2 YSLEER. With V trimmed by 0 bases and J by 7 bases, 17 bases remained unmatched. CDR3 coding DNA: TGCGCCAGCAGCCAAGAGACCGGGGCCGAGCGGGAGACGCTAAATGAGCAGTTCTTC. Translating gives CASSQETGAERETLNEQFF.

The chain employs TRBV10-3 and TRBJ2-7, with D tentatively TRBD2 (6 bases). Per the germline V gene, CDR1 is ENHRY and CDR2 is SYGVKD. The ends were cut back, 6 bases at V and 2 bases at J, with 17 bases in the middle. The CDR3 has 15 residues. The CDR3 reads CAIRVQAGATYEQYF. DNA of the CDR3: TGTGCCATCAGAGTGCAAGCGGGTGCGACCTACGAGCAGTACTTC.

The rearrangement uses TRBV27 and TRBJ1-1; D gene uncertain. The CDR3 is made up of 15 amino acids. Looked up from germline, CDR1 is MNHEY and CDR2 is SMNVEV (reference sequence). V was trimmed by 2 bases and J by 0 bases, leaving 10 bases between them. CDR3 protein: CASSLIGNLNTEAFF. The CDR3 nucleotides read TGTGCCAGCAGTTTAATTGGCAACCTGAACACTGAAGCTTTCTTT.

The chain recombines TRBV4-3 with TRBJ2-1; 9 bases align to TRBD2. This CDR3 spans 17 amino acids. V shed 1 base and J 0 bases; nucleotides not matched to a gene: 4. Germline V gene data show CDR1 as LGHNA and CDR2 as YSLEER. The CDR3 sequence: CASSQGHSGSSYNEQFF. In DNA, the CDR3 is TGCGCCAGCAGCCAAGGGCATAGCGGGAGCTCCTACAATGAGCAGTTCTTC.

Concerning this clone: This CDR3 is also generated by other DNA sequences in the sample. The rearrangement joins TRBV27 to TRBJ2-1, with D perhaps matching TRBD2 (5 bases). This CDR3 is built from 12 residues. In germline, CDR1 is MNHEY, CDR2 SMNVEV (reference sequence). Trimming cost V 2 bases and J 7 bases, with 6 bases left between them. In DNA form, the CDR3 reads TGTGCCAGCAGTTTACGGGGAAATGAGCAGTTCTTC. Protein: CASSLRGNEQFF.

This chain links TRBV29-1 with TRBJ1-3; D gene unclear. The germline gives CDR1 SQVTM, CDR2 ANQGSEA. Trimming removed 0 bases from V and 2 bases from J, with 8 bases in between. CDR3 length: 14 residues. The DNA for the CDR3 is TGCAGCGTTGAAGATGGGCAAGCTGGAAACACCATATATTTT. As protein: CSVEDGQAGNTIYF.

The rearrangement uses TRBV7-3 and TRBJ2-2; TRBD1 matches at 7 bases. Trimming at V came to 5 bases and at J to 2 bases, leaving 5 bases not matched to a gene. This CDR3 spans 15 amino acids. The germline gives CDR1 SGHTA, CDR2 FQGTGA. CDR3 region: CASSLGTANTGELFF. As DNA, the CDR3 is TGTGCCAGCAGCCTAGGGACAGCTAACACCGGGGAGCTGTTTTTT.

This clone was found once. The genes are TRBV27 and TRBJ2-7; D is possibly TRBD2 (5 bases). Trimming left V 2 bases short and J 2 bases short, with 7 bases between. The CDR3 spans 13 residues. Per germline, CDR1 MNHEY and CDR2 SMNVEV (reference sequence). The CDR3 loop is CASSLRGTYEQYF. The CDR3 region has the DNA TGTGCCAGCAGTTTACGGGGAACCTACGAGCAGTACTTC.

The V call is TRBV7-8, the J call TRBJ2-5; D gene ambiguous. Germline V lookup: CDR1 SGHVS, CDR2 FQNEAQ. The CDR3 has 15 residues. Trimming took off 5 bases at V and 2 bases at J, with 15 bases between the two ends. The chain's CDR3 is CASSRVLAEQETQYF. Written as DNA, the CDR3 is TGTGCCAGCAGCAGAGTCCTTGCGGAACAAGAGACCCAGTACTTC.

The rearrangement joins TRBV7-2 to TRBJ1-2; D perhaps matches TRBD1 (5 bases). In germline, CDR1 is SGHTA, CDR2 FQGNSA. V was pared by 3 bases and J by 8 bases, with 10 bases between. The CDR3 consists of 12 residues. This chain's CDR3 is CASSFSGEGYTF. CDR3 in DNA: TGTGCCAGCAGCTTTTCGGGGGAGGGCTACACCTTC.